This section outlines one T cell receptor (beta chain) sequence together with its context. Here immunoSEQ multiplex PCR was the method, and the copy in TCRdb shows in-frame clones only, minus some. This sample has about 93,000 clones, with more than 85% found just once. The data were obtained in a study of OX40 agonist ivuxolimab in advanced cancers. At the level of the study: As their treatment, patients were administered ivuxolimab, an agonistic anti-OX40 (CD134) antibody. Partial responses were achieved by three patients, of whom one had hepatocellular carcinoma and two had cutaneous melanoma.

Between the trimmed V and J ends, which lost 5 bases and 7 bases, there was a span of 21 bases. This CDR3 is 15 amino acids long. CDR1 LNHDA and CDR2 SQIVND come from the germline V gene (reference sequence). The receptor was isolated from an adult with an advanced solid tumor such as melanoma, head and neck, liver or kidney cancer. Source: CD4+ or CD8+ T cells sorted from blood, taken in a trial of the OX40 agonist ivuxolimab. This sequence joins TRBV19 and TRBJ2-7; the D is unclear. CDR3 nucleotide sequence: TGTGCCAGTAGTCTTTTACCTGAAAAAAGAAGGGAGCAGTACTTC. Translating gives CASSLLPEKRREQYF.